This TCR beta chain was sequenced in a study of response to subunit inactivated influenza vaccine. Findings and caveats of the study: Few new T cells, the authors suggested, are recruited by each seasonal influenza vaccination.

Trimming left V 4 bases short and J 5 bases short, with 12 bases between. The CDR3 consists of 13 residues. CDR1 is SGDLS, CDR2 YYNGEE, per germline. TCRdb reprocessed the RT-PCR reads with MiXCR, giving one entry per CDR3 protein. The sample shows roughly 760,000 distinct CDR3 sequences, around 20% of them seen only once. This clonotype was picked up a small number of times. Its target is unknown. This receptor was identified in a man aged 50-60 years who received an inactivated influenza vaccine. The material was PBMCs from blood, obtained roughly 5 days after vaccination. The rearrangement joins TRBV9 to TRBJ2-5; D is tentatively TRBD1 or TRBD2 (5 bases each). The CDR3 sequence is CASSRGRHETQYF. CDR3 nucleotide sequence: TGTGCCAGCAGCCGGGGACGCCATGAGACCCAGTACTTC.